The clone carrying this T cell receptor (beta chain) was counted at least ten times. The sample originates from a study of regulatory T cells in long-lasting Graves disease. Across the whole study: Less than 3 months of antithyroid drugs had been taken by newly diagnosed Graves' patients.

Both iRepertoire HTBI primers and Arm-PCR of CDR3 regions were used to build the TCR beta libraries. A single record per CDR3 protein comes from TCRdb applying MiXCR to the multiplex PCR reads. The table lists 350,000 to 450,000 distinct CDR3 sequences, 16% of them singletons, with roughly 30% in the top ten. Germline-derived CDR1 and CDR2 are MNHEY and SMNVEV (reference sequence). This CDR3 region has 15 residues. Trimming left V 0 bases short and J 0 bases short, with 8 bases between. The sample's time point: newly diagnosed GD, antithyroid drugs for less than 3 months. Making the TCR library involved RNA that had been extracted from PBMCs. These same records also appear under a second study, on T cells in Graves' hyperthyroidism and ophthalmopathy. As that study records: Those patients with uncontrolled infection, other autoimmune disease, pregnancy or lactation were excluded. Clinical symptoms, serum thyroxine, TRAb, thyroid ultrasound and orbital computed tomography established diagnosis.

This chain links TRBV27 with TRBJ1-1, with unresolved D. Specimen: peripheral blood mononuclear cells (PBMCs), collected at new diagnosis, from a patient treated with antithyroid drugs. This receptor was taken from a man between 40 and 49 years old with Graves disease. The DNA of the CDR3 is TGTGCCAGCAGTTTATCTCGCAGCCTGAACACTGAAGCTTTCTTT. Encoded protein: CASSLSRSLNTEAFF.